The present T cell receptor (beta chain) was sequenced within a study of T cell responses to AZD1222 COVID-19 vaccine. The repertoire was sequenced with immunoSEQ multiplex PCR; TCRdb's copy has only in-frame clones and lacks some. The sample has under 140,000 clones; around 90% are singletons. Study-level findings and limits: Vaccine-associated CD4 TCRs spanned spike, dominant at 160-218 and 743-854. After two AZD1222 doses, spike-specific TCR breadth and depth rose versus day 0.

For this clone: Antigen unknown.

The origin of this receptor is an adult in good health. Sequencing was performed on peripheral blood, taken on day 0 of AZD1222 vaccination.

The DNA for the CDR3 is TGTGCCAGTACAATAGGTTACACTGAAGCTTTCTTT. It encodes CASTIGYTEAFF. This rearrangement joins TRBV19 to TRBJ1-1; D unresolved. In germline, CDR1 is LNHDA, CDR2 SQIVND (reference sequence). The CDR3 totals 12 residues. The ends were cut back, 7 bases at V and 3 bases at J, with 9 bases in the middle. The full variable domain, completed using reference TRBV19 and TRBJ1-1, is DGGITQSPKYLFRKEGQNVTLSCEQNLNHDAMYWYRQDPGQGLRLIYYSQIVNDFQKGDIAEGYSVSREKKESFPLTVTSAQKNPTAFYLCASTIGYTEAFFGQGTRLTVV.